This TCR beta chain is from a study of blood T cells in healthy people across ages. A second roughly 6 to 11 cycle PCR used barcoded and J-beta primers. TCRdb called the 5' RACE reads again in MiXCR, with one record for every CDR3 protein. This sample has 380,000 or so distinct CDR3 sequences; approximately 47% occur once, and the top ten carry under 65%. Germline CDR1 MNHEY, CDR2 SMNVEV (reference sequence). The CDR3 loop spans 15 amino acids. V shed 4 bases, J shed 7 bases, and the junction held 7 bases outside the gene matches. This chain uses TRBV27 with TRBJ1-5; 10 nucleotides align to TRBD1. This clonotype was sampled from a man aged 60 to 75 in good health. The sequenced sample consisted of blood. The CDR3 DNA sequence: TGTGCCAGCAGTTCGGGACAGGGGCGAGGGCAGCCCCAGCATTTT. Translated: CASSSGQGRGQPQHF.